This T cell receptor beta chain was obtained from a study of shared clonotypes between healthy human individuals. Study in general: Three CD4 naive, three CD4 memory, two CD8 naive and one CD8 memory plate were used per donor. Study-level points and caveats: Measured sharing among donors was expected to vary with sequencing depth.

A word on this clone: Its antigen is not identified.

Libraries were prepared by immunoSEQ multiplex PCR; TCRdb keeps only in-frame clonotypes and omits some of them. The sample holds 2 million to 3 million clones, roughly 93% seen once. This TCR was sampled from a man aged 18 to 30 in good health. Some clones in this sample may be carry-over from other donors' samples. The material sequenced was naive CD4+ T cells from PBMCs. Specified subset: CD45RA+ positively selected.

The CDR3 sequence is CASSSSLASFYPSTDTQYF. CDR3 in DNA: TGTGCCAGCAGTTCCTCACTAGCCAGCTTTTACCCTAGCACAGATACGCAGTATTTT. The chain employs TRBV27 and TRBJ2-3; possibly TRBD2 for D (6 bases). CDR3 length equals 19 residues. Germline V CDR1 and CDR2: MNHEY, SMNVEV (reference sequence). Between the trimmed V and J ends, which lost 4 bases and 0 bases, there was a span of 23 bases.